This T cell receptor (beta chain) was sequenced for a study of control samples from healthy donors and cancer patients. TCRdb's table, derived via immunoSEQ multiplex PCR, lists solely in-frame clones and lacks some. Among around 200,000 clones listed, roughly 93% were seen once. This CDR3 has 15 residues. CDR1 is KGHSH and CDR2 is LQKENI in the germline V gene. The J segment lost 13 bases and the V segment lost 6 bases, leaving 19 bases of the junction unmatched. The rearrangement uses TRBV18 and TRBJ1-2, with TRBD1 matching over 8 bases. Sequenced material: blood. The receptor was isolated from a man aged 18 to 30 in good health. The CDR3 DNA reads TGTGCCAGCTCTTCGTGGACAGGGAAAATTAGTTATTCCACCTTC. Translated, it gives CASSSWTGKISYSTF.